This T cell receptor beta chain was obtained from a study of cytomegalovirus exposure and HLA in healthy donors. Study-level findings and limits: It was confirmed in vitro that a few of the CMV-associated chains were specific for CMV antigens. TCR beta V- and J-gene trimming, according to a later analysis, was linked to a missense DCLRE1C variant. An Asian-associated ancestry cluster reportedly showed fewer N-insertions than the roughly 670-donor mean in a later analysis.

Note on this clone: Antigen specificity is unknown.

In the PCR, 60 Vbeta and 13 Jbeta primers were used. In the original workflow: Unique TCR beta chains numbered roughly 80 million in a later analysis, with about 11 million shared. The method was immunoSEQ multiplex PCR; TCRdb's version includes in-frame clones alone and lacks a portion of them. That table furnishes V, J and clone size, whereas the DNA furnished D and trimming. Among roughly 140,000 clones listed, approximately 86% were seen once. Per germline, CDR1 SQVTM and CDR2 ANQGSEA. The CDR3 has 15 residues. V lost 7 bases and J lost 2; bases outside the gene matches: 11. Material: PBMCs. The chain couples TRBV29-1 to TRBJ2-1; TRBD2 matches 7 bases. The receptor was isolated from a woman between 45 and 60 years old in good health and CMV-seropositive. CDR3 protein: CSAKVSGGTYNEQFF. The CDR3 DNA is TGCAGCGCCAAGGTTTCGGGGGGTACCTACAATGAGCAGTTCTTC.